Reported below is one TCR beta chain. Its antigen is unknown. These data come from a study of T cell clonotyping in hematopoietic cell transplantation. Study-wide points: Recipient TCR diversity dropped after transplant; expanded clonotypes rose from day 30 to 180. CD4 and CD8 repertoire contributions could not be separated without sorting. Broader posttransplant TCR repertoire diversity was predicted by graft donor and pretransplant recipient Inverse Simpson Index values.

Measured with immunoSEQ multiplex PCR; TCRdb has only the in-frame clones, and not every one. The sample contains fewer than 11,000 clones, about 75% of which appear only once. The sequencing used PBMCs, collected 30 days after allogeneic stem cell transplant. The origin of this receptor is a female patient aged 40-49 years who had an allogeneic stem cell transplant from a related donor, so T cells may come from the graft donor. Some clones in this sample may be carry-over from other donors' samples.

The CDR3 region is CASSIMNTEAFF. The CDR3 bases are TGTGCCAGCAGTATTATGAACACTGAAGCTTTCTTT. This chain uses TRBV2 with TRBJ1-1, with D hard to call. V lost 5 bases to trimming and J lost 0 bases, with 4 bases between them. The CDR3 has 12 residues. Germline assignment: CDR1 SNHLY and CDR2 FYNNEI.